Below, one T cell receptor beta chain is given with its context. The germline V and J ends were trimmed by 1 base and 9 bases, with 10 bases remaining between them. The CDR3 has 13 amino acids. CDR1 and CDR2 (germline): SEHNR, FQNEAQ (reference sequence). The data were taken from a study of blood T cell repertoires in COVID-19. Study information: COVID-19 samples from acute and convalescent phases originated in the United States, Italy and Spain.

Clones were read by immunoSEQ multiplex PCR, and TCRdb kept only the in-frame ones, dropping some. The data show approximately 91,000 clones, around four fifths seen once. This sequence joins TRBV7-9 and TRBJ1-5, with D uncertain. This TCR derives from a woman older than 75 with acute or convalescent COVID-19. Sequenced material: peripheral blood. CDR3 sequence (DNA): TGTGCCAGCAGCTTAGATCCGGTATCGCCCCAGCATTTT. It is translated as CASSLDPVSPQHF. Looking up the rest from reference TRBV7-9 and TRBJ1-5 gives the full variable domain: DTGVSQNPRHKITKRGQNVTFRCDPISEHNRLYWYRQTLGQGPEFLTYFQNEAQLEKSRLLSDRFSAERPKGSFSTLEIQRTEQGDSAMYLCASSLDPVSPQHFGDGTRLSIL.